The TCR beta chain described here comes from a study of control samples from healthy donors and cancer patients. CDR1 is MGHRA and CDR2 is YSYEKL in the germline V gene. The CDR3 has 21 amino acids. V lost 3 bases and J 0 bases, leaving 27 bases between the germline ends. Some clones are missing from TCRdb's copy, which holds only in-frame ones; the method was immunoSEQ multiplex PCR. The repertoire holds more than 140,000 clones, with approximately 94% as singletons. By sample fraction, this clone is medium-sized. The sequence derives from a man in his forties or fifties in good health. The V gene is TRBV4-1, the J gene TRBJ1-3; D may be TRBD1 (5 bases). The specimen sequenced was blood. The CDR3 sequence is CASSQVASGTGMLSSGNTIYF. CDR3 bases: TGCGCCAGCAGCCAGGTCGCCTCCGGGACCGGTATGTTATCCTCTGGAAACACCATATATTTT.